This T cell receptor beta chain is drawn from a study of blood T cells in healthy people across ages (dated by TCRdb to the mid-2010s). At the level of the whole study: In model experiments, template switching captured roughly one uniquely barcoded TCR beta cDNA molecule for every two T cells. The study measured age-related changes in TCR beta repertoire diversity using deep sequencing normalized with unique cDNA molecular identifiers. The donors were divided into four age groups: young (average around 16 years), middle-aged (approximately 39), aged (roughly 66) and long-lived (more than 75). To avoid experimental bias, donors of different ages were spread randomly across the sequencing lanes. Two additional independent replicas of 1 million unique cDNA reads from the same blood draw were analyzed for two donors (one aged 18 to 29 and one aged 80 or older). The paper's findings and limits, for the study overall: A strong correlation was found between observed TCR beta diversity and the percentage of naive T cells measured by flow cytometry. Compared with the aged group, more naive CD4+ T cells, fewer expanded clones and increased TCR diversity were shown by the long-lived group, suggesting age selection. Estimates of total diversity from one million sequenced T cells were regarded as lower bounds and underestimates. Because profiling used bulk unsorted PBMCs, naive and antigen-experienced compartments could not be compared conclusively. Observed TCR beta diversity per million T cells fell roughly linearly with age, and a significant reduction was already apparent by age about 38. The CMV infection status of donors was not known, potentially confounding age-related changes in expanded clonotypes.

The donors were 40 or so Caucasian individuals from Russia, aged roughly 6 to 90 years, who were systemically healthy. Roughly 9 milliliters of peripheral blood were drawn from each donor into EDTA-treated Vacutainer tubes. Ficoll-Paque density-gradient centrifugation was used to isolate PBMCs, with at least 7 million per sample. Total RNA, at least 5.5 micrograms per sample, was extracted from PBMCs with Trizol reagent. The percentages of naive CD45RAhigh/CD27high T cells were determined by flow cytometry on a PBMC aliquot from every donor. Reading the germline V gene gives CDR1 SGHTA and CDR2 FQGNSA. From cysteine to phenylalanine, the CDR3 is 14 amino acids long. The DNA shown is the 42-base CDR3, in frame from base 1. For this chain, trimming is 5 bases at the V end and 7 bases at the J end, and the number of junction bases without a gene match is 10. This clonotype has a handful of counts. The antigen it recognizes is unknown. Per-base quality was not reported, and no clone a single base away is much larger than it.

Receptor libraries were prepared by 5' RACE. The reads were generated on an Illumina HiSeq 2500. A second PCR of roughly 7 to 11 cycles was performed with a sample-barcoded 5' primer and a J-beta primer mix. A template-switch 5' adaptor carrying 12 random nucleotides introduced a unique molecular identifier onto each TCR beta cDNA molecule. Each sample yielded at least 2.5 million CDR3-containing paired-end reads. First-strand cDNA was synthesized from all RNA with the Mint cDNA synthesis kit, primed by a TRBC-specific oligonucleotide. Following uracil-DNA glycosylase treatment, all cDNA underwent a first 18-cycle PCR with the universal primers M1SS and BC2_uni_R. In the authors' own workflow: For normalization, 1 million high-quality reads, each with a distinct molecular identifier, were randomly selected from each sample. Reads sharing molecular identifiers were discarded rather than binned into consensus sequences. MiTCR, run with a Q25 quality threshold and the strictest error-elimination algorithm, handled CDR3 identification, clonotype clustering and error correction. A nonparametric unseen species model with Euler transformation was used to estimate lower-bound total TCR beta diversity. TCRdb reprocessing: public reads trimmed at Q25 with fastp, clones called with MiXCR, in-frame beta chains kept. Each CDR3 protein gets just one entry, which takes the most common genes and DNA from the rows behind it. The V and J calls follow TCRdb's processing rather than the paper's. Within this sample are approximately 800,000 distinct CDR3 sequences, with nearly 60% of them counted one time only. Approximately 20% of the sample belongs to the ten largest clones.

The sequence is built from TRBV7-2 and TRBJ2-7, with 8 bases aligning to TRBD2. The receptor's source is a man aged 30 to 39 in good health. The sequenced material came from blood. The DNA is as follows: TGTGCCAGCAGCCTTACCAGCGGGAGTGGGGAGCAGTACTTC. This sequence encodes CASSLTSGSGEQYF.